These 25 T cell receptor beta chains were all obtained from the same sample, sequenced in a study of tumor-infiltrating lymphocytes in primary liver carcinoma. Researchers drew blood RNA from unsorted whole blood and extracted germline DNA as well. TCR beta cDNA was prepared out of roughly 450 ng total RNA by means of a constant-region primer. Three nested multiplex PCR rounds of slightly modified ARM-PCR generated TCR beta libraries. TRBV1-TRBV30 forward primers and a C-beta reverse primer were used in the first two PCR rounds, which each ran for about 10 cycles. TCRdb recomputed calls from the multiplex PCR reads with MiXCR, one row per CDR3 protein. The repertoire has approximately 330,000 distinct CDR3 sequences, about two thirds of them found once; the top ten carry about 6.5%. Sequenced: peripheral blood. All receptors come from a man aged 35 to 55 with primary liver carcinoma and hepatitis B virus infection.

This clonotype was observed at least ten times. The V and J genes are TRBV5-1 and TRBJ2-7; TRBD2 matches 7 bases. J was trimmed by 2 bases and V by 0 bases; bases with no gene match: 2. Germline V lookup: CDR1 SGHRS, CDR2 YFSETQ. The CDR3 extends over 14 amino acids. This CDR3 is CASSLAAGAYEQYF. The CDR3 DNA is TGCGCCAGCAGCTTGGCGGCGGGAGCCTACGAGCAGTACTTC.

About this clonotype: One end of the junction varies from germline; a read error may be responsible. The chain couples TRBV4-1 to TRBJ2-2; 8 bases are shared with TRBD1. There are 16 residues in the CDR3. The V gene's germline CDR1 is MGHRA and CDR2 YSYEKL. CDR3 in amino acids: CANNDLNRGLTGELSF. DNA of the CDR3: TGCGCCAACAACGATCTGAACAGGGGGTTAACCGGGGAGCTGTCTTTT.

As to this clonotype: The junction differs from germline at one of its ends, possibly a read error. This rearrangement joins TRBV6-5 to TRBJ1-6, with D possibly being TRBD1 (6 bases). This CDR3 contains 18 residues. CDR1 and CDR2 (germline): MNHEY, SVGAGI. The CDR3: CARSYLQGTRGYNSPLHF. The DNA of the CDR3 is TGTGCCAGGAGTTATCTCCAGGGGACTCGAGGATATAATTCACCCCTCCACTTT.

This clonotype was observed a handful of times. The chain joins TRBV4-1 to TRBJ1-1; the D is unclear. Germline CDR1 is MGHRA and CDR2 is YSYEKL. There are 14 residues in the CDR3. Trimming cost V 6 bases and J 5 bases, with 16 bases left between them. Here the CDR3 DNA reads TGCGCCAGCAGGAACGCGGGAGGTTGGACTGAAGCTTTCTTT. As protein: CASRNAGGWTEAFF.

In the case of this clonotype: This may come from a read error, since a much larger clone is one base off. The rearrangement joins TRBV11-2 to TRBJ2-4; 8 bases fit TRBD2. In germline, CDR1 is SGHAT, CDR2 FQNNGV. The CDR3 loop spans 20 amino acids. The DNA for the CDR3 is TGTGTCAGCAGCTTACCAGCACGGGGGGGGGGAAGTTTGGCCAAAAACATTCAGTACTTC. Encoded protein: CVSSLPARGGGSLAKNIQYF.

As to this clonotype: Mismatch with germline at one junction end may stem from a read error. The rearrangement uses TRBV10-3 and TRBJ2-7; weak D call: TRBD1 (6 bases). CDR3 size: 14 residues. Germline V gives CDR1 ENHRY, CDR2 SYGVKD. For the CDR3, the DNA is TGTGCTATCAGCGACCGGGACAAGGATCCCGAGCAGTACTTC. It specifies CAISDRDKDPEQYF.

Points on this clonotype: One end of the junction varies from germline; a read error may be responsible. The V call is TRBV28, the J call TRBJ2-1, with 12 bases fitting TRBD2. The CDR3 is 19 amino acids. Germline V lookup: CDR1 MDHEN, CDR2 SYDVKM. CDR3 amino acids: CASSPKFVGLAGNYNVQFF. CDR3 in DNA: TGTGCCAGCAGTCCGAAATTTGTGGGACTAGCGGGTAACTACAATGTGCAGTTCTTC. The entire variable domain, with the rest obtained from reference TRBV28 and TRBJ2-1, is as follows: DVKVTQSSRYLVKRTGEKVFLECVQDMDHENMFWYRQDPGLGLRLIYFSYDVKMKEKGDIPEGYSVSREKKERFSLILESASTNQTSMYLCASSPKFVGLAGNYNVQFFGPGTRLTVL.

This clonotype has ten or more counts. The V gene is TRBV11-2, the J gene TRBJ1-2; D possibly corresponds to TRBD1 (6 bases). Germline V CDR1 and CDR2: SGHAT, FQNNGV. The CDR3 has 14 amino acids. Trimming left V 4 bases short and J 4 bases short, with 13 bases between. CDR3 nucleotide sequence: TGTGCCAGCAGCTCAGTCAGGGGCAGCTATGGCTACACCTTC. Protein: CASSSVRGSYGYTF. The variable domain in full, completed from reference TRBV11-2 and TRBJ1-2, reads EAGVAQSPRYKIIEKRQSVAFWCNPISGHATLYWYQQILGQGPKLLIQFQNNGVVDDSQLPKDRFSAERLKGVDSTLKIQPAKLEDSAVYLCASSSVRGSYGYTFGSGTRLTVV.

This clonotype came up once. A much bigger clone sits one base away, suggesting this may be a read error. The V call is TRBV6-2 or TRBV6-3, the J call TRBJ2-7; TRBD2 matches 7 bases. The CDR3 spans 15 residues. The germline CDR1 and CDR2 sequences are MNHEY and SVGEGT. The CDR3 reads CASSLGLAETYERYF. DNA for the CDR3: TGTGCCAGCAGTTTGGGTCTAGCGGAGACCTACGAGCGGTACTTC.

A single count supports this clonotype. The gene calls are TRBV20-1 and TRBJ2-4; the match to TRBD1 covers 7 bases. Germline assignment: CDR1 DFQATT and CDR2 SNEGSKA (reference sequence). The CDR3 has 14 amino acids. Trimming removed 5 bases from V and 0 bases from J; junction bases left unmatched: 4. As DNA, the CDR3 is TGCAGTGCTGACAGGGAGCTAGCCAAAAACATTCAGTACTTC. Residues: CSADRELAKNIQYF.

Concerning this clonotype: The junction departs from the called germline gene at one end, perhaps through a read error. The V call is TRBV29-1, the J call TRBJ2-1, with 11 bases lining up with TRBD2. The CDR3 loop spans 15 amino acids. Germline lookup yields CDR1 SQVTM and CDR2 ANQGSEA. DNA of the CDR3: TGCAGCGTTGGACTAGCGGGAAGGTTCTACAATGAGCAGTCCTTC. Its translation: CSVGLAGRFYNEQSF.

The chain has TRBV20-1 and TRBJ2-5; TRBD2 agrees at 8 bases. The CDR3 totals 13 residues. The ends lost 6 bases at V and 3 bases at J; junction bases unmatched: 6. Per the germline V gene, CDR1 is DFQATT and CDR2 is SNEGSKA (reference sequence). CDR3: CSASVSGEETQYF. The CDR3 nucleotides are TGCAGTGCGAGCGTTAGCGGGGAAGAGACCCAGTACTTC.

As concerns this clonotype: The junction departs from germline at one end; a sequencing error may be responsible. The chain employs TRBV12-3 or TRBV12-4 and TRBJ1-1; 8 bases line up with TRBD1. The CDR3 sequence is 15 residues long. The CDR3 DNA is TGTGCCAGCATCCTTAGGACAGGGAAGAACACTGAAGCTTTCTTC. It yields the protein CASILRTGKNTEAFF.

In DNA, the CDR3 is TGTGCCAGCAGCAGCGTCGCGGGATGGTATTACAATGAGCAGTTCTTC. It encodes CASSSVAGWYYNEQFF. The chain recombines TRBV11-2 with TRBJ2-1, with D possibly TRBD2 on 6 matching bases. The CDR3 loop spans 16 amino acids. Germline V gene data show CDR1 as SGHAT and CDR2 as FQNNGV. Trimming took off 5 bases at V and 4 bases at J, with 18 bases between the two ends.

This clonotype has a count of ten or more. The chain carries TRBV12-3 or TRBV12-4 and TRBJ2-1; D tentatively fits TRBD1 or TRBD2 (5 bases each). The CDR3 loop spans 15 amino acids. The germline V and J ends were trimmed by 5 bases and 0 bases, with 11 bases remaining between them. The CDR3 is CASSPGPSSYNEQFF. Written as DNA, the CDR3 is TGTGCCAGCAGTCCGGGGCCGAGCTCCTACAATGAGCAGTTCTTC.

This clonotype was observed once. A read error may explain this, as a much larger clone is one base away. The chain is built from TRBV10-2 and TRBJ1-1; the match to TRBD1 covers 9 bases. There are 14 residues in the CDR3. The V gene end was trimmed by 11 bases and the J gene end by 1 base; junction bases not matched to a gene: 8. Germline CDR1 is WSHSY and CDR2 is SAAADI. The chain's CDR3 is CAGTAGQGNTEAFF. The CDR3 DNA follows: TGCGCCGGCACAGCGGGACAGGGGAACACTGAAGCTTTCTTT.

In its sample, this clonotype was seen once. No conserved phenylalanine or tryptophan ends this CDR3, so it is likely a read error. V gene TRBV11-2 combines with J gene TRBJ2-3; no definite D call. Trimming cost V 1 base and J 5 bases, with 10 bases left between them. The V gene's germline CDR1 is SGHAT and CDR2 FQNNGV. The CDR3 is 14 amino acids. The CDR3 reads CASSLGADGDTQYL. The CDR3 DNA reads TGTGCCAGCAGCTTAGGGGCCGACGGAGATACGCAGTATCTT.

The rearrangement links TRBV6-5 to TRBJ2-7; 7 bases are a match to TRBD1. Germline-derived CDR1 and CDR2 are MNHEY and SVGAGI. The V and J ends lost 5 bases and 2 bases, in that order; junction bases with no gene match: 9. This CDR3 region has 15 residues. CDR3 residues: CASSPTGTEPYEQYF. For the CDR3, the DNA is TGTGCCAGCAGTCCCACCGGGACAGAACCCTACGAGCAGTACTTC.

To note about this clonotype: It may be a read error: a sequence one base away is much more abundant. This chain links TRBV4-3 with TRBJ1-2; D gene unclear. Germline values: CDR1 LGHNA, CDR2 YSLEER. The CDR3 is 13 amino acids. The CDR3 coding sequence is TGCGCCAGCAGCCAAATAGGTGTCTATGACTACACCTTC. It codes for CASSQIGVYDYTF.

In regard to this clonotype: A single base separates this from a much larger clone, so it may be a read error. This chain connects TRBV6-6 to TRBJ2-1, with D perhaps being TRBD1 or TRBD2 (5 bases each). The CDR3 spans 15 residues. Germline CDR1 is MNHNY and CDR2 is SVGAGI (reference sequence). CDR3 bases: TGTGACAGCAGTTACGGGACCCCAGACTACAATGAGCAGTTCTTC. It translates to CDSSYGTPDYNEQFF.

Concerning this clonotype itself: The junction and the germline gene differ at one end; a read error may be behind it. The chain links TRBV11-2 to TRBJ1-2; D ambiguous. CDR3 size: 13 residues. Germline loops: CDR1 SGHAT, CDR2 FQNNGV. The chain's CDR3 is CPSSLKPTYGYTF. The CDR3 DNA follows: TGTCCCAGCAGCTTAAAACCGACCTATGGCTACACCTTT.

The chain links TRBV11-2 to TRBJ1-5; the match to TRBD1 covers 10 bases. V was clipped by 9 bases and J by 7 bases; unmatched bases: 12. This CDR3 has 15 amino acids. CDR1 is SGHAT and CDR2 is FQNNGV in the germline V gene. Here the CDR3 reads CARNLGQGSEQPQHF. CDR3 sequence (DNA): TGTGCCAGGAACTTGGGACAGGGGTCTGAACAGCCCCAGCATTTT.

The rearrangement uses TRBV11-2 and TRBJ2-2, with 8 bases matching TRBD1. The germline gives CDR1 SGHAT, CDR2 FQNNGV. This CDR3 is 13 amino acids long. Losses at the gene ends were 11 bases for V and 7 bases for J; bases not matched to a gene: 9. For the CDR3, the DNA is TGTGCCGCTAGGACAGGGCTCATCGGGGAGCTGTTTTTT. It encodes CAARTGLIGELFF.

Written as DNA, the CDR3 is TGTGCCAGCAGCCAAGCTTCAGGGGCAGGGGTTGGACTGTTTTTT. This gives the protein CASSQASGAGVGLFF. The gene calls are TRBV14 and TRBJ1-4; D is possibly TRBD1 (6 bases). Germline V lookup: CDR1 SGHDN, CDR2 FVKESK. This CDR3 comprises 15 residues. Deletions cut 1 base from V and 13 bases from J, with 19 bases between.

V usage is TRBV4-2 and J usage is TRBJ2-7; TRBD2 matches at 14 bases. CDR1 is LGHNA and CDR2 is YNFKEQ in the germline V gene. CDR3 length equals 17 residues. Trimming cost V 3 bases and J 7 bases; bases outside gene matches: 11. The CDR3 sequence: CASSQAPSGLAGDEQYF. The CDR3 nucleotides are TGTGCCAGCAGCCAGGCTCCTTCGGGACTAGCGGGAGATGAGCAGTACTTC.